A selection of T cell receptor beta chains follows, all from one sample in a study of blood T cell repertoires in COVID-19. The protocol was immunoSEQ multiplex PCR, while the TCRdb copy is restricted to in-frame clones and leaves out a portion. Counted here are around 140,000 clones, around nine tenths occurring once; the ten biggest clones make up 2% to 2.5%. Sequencing used peripheral blood. Receptors originate from a man between 65 and 80 years old with active COVID-19. Both conserved end residues are part of each CDR3. Fields, in order: CDR3 length, J gene, D gene, V gene, clone size, CDR3 protein, CDR3 DNA. D genes are given only for firm matches. Only part of the rows carry a size: once, few, many, or a class if the clone is expanded.

length: 13
J: TRBJ1-2
D: TRBD1
V: TRBV30
size: few
CDR3: CAWGRDRPRGYTF
DNA: TGTGCCTGGGGAAGGGACAGGCCCCGGGGCTACACCTTC

length: 15
J: TRBJ2-1
D: .
V: TRBV25-1
size: .
CDR3: CASSTELSSYNEQFF
DNA: TGTGCCAGCAGTACGGAGCTCAGCTCCTACAATGAGCAGTTCTTC

length: 15
J: TRBJ2-7
D: TRBD1
V: TRBV28
size: few
CDR3: CASSTRDRAPYEQYF
DNA: TGTGCCAGCAGTACCCGGGACAGGGCCCCCTACGAGCAGTACTTC

length: 16
J: TRBJ2-1
D: TRBD2
V: TRBV27
size: .
CDR3: CASSRHGLADNNEQFF
DNA: TGTGCCAGCAGCCGACACGGACTAGCGGACAACAATGAGCAGTTCTTC

length: 17
J: TRBJ2-2
D: TRBD2
V: TRBV4-1
size: .
CDR3: CASSQASGRKGTGELFF
DNA: TGCGCCAGCAGCCAGGCTAGCGGGAGAAAAGGTACCGGGGAGCTGTTTTTT

length: 14
J: TRBJ2-2
D: TRBD2
V: TRBV30
size: .
CDR3: CACPGRSNTGELFF
DNA: TGTGCCTGTCCCGGGAGGTCGAACACCGGGGAGCTGTTTTTT

length: 13
J: TRBJ2-7
D: .
V: TRBV30
size: .
CDR3: CAWSPGSAKEQYF
DNA: TGTGCCTGGAGTCCAGGGTCCGCAAAAGAGCAGTACTTC

length: 17
J: TRBJ1-6
D: TRBD1
V: TRBV30
size: .
CDR3: CALTGGTSGAYNSPLHF
DNA: TGTGCCTTGACAGGGGGGACCTCGGGGGCCTATAATTCACCCCTCCACTTT

length: 12
J: TRBJ1-6
D: .
V: TRBV4-2
size: .
CDR3: CASSQGGPTLHF
DNA: TGTGCCAGCAGCCAAGGTGGGCCTACCCTCCACTTT

length: 14
J: TRBJ1-5
D: .
V: TRBV28
size: once
CDR3: CASRGGAGHQPQHF
DNA: TGTGCCAGCAGGGGCGGGGCCGGGCATCAGCCCCAGCATTTT

length: 13
J: TRBJ2-7
D: TRBD1
V: TRBV30
size: .
CDR3: CAWSGGQKYEQYF
DNA: TGTGCCTGGTCAGGGGGACAAAAATACGAGCAGTACTTC

length: 17
J: TRBJ1-5
D: TRBD1
V: TRBV19
size: few
CDR3: CASSIRGTGAYNQPQHF
DNA: TGTGCCAGTAGTATTAGGGGGACAGGGGCTTACAATCAGCCCCAGCATTTT

length: 11
J: TRBJ2-7
D: .
V: TRBV20-1
size: .
CDR3: CSARDTDEQYF
DNA: TGCAGTGCTAGAGATACGGACGAGCAGTACTTC

length: 13
J: TRBJ2-1
D: TRBD2
V: TRBV9
size: .
CDR3: CASSVISGNEQFF
DNA: TGTGCCAGCAGCGTAATTAGCGGGAATGAGCAGTTCTTC

length: 15
J: TRBJ1-2
D: TRBD1
V: TRBV24-1
size: .
CDR3: CATHPHRGRIYGYTF
DNA: TGTGCCACCCATCCCCACAGGGGGCGAATCTATGGCTACACCTTC

length: 15
J: TRBJ2-3
D: TRBD2
V: TRBV6-5
size: .
CDR3: CASRPGLASGDTQYF
DNA: TGTGCCAGCAGGCCGGGACTAGCGTCTGGAGATACGCAGTATTTT

length: 15
J: TRBJ1-5
D: .
V: TRBV2
size: .
CDR3: CASSLGAYSNQPQHF
DNA: TGTGCCAGCAGTTTGGGCGCTTATAGCAATCAGCCCCAGCATTTT

length: 14
J: TRBJ2-5
D: TRBD2
V: TRBV27
size: .
CDR3: CASSGGLAGETQYF
DNA: TGTGCCAGCAGTGGAGGACTAGCGGGAGAGACCCAGTACTTC

length: 15
J: TRBJ2-7
D: TRBD1
V: TRBV18
size: .
CDR3: CASSPPSGGSYEQYF
DNA: TGTGCCAGCTCACCACCCTCAGGGGGTTCCTACGAGCAGTACTTC

length: 13
J: TRBJ1-1
D: .
V: TRBV11-3
size: .
CDR3: CASSFSENTEAFF
DNA: TGTGCCAGCAGCTTTTCAGAAAACACTGAAGCTTTCTTT

length: 14
J: TRBJ2-7
D: TRBD1
V: TRBV19
size: once
CDR3: CASSTGTGSYEQYF
DNA: TGTGCCAGTAGTACCGGGACAGGGTCCTACGAGCAGTACTTC

length: 18
J: TRBJ1-1
D: TRBD1
V: TRBV4-3
size: .
CDR3: CASSQIRGARGMNTEAFF
DNA: TGCGCCAGCAGCCAGATCAGGGGAGCCAGGGGGATGAACACTGAAGCTTTCTTT

length: 15
J: TRBJ2-7
D: .
V: TRBV3-1/TRBV3-2
size: .
CDR3: CASSQDWSGAYEQYF
DNA: TGTGCCAGCAGCCAAGATTGGTCAGGGGCCTACGAGCAGTACTTC

length: 13
J: TRBJ2-7
D: TRBD1
V: TRBV9
size: .
CDR3: CASSVGQGDEQYF
DNA: TGTGCCAGCAGCGTAGGACAGGGGGACGAGCAGTACTTC

length: 15
J: TRBJ2-1
D: TRBD1
V: TRBV7-3
size: .
CDR3: CASSRQGRTYNEQFF
DNA: TGTGCCAGCAGCCGACAGGGGCGTACCTACAATGAGCAGTTCTTC

length: 14
J: TRBJ1-4
D: .
V: TRBV19
size: .
CDR3: CASSLRVGDEKLFF
DNA: TGTGCCAGTAGTCTGAGGGTTGGGGATGAAAAACTGTTTTTT